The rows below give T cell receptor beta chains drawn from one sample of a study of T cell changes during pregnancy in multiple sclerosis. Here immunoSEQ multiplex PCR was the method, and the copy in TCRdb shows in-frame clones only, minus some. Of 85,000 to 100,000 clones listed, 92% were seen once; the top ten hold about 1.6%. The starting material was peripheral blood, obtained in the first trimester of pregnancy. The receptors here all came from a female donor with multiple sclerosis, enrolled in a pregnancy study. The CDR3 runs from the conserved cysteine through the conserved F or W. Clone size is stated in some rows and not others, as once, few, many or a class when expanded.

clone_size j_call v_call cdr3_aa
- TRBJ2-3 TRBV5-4 CASSFGRAWDTQYF
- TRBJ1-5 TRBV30 CAWNRGKLNQPQHF
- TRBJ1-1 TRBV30 CATQGVTEAFF
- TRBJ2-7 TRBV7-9 CASSGDGGEAYEQYF
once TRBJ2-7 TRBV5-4 CASSLERYEQYF
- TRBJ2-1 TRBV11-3 CASSFRGPGNEQFF
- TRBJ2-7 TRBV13 CASSLTGYEQYF
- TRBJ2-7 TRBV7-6 CASSPQGGGVSSYEQYF
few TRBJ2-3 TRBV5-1 CASSLVLAGIVGTDTQYF
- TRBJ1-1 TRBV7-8 CATGGSQVRTEAFF
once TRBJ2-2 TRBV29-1 CSFSSGRGTGELFF
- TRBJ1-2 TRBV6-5 CASSYSQGSGYTF
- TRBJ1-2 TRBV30 CAWRGPGQGHGGYTF
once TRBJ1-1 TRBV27 CASSDSQGAATEAFF
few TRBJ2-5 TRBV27 CATRGVAGGEETQYF
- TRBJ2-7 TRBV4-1 CASSQDPNGDRTGEQYF
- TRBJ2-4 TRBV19 CASSNRQRAKNIQYF
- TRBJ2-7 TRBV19 CASSVGGSFNEQYF
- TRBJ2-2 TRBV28 CATSGLEQANTGELFF
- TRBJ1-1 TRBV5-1 CASSWTGGSTEAFF
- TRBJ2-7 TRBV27 CASSAGSYEQYF
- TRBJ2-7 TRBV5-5 CASSGTASYEQYF
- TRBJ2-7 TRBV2 CASSLTGGYEQYF
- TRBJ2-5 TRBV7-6 CASSLRDRGRETQYF
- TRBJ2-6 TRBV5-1 CASSPPELSGANVLTF
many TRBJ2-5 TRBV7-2 CASSPWTSGRETQYF
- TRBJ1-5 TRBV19 CASKHGTAKYSNQPQHF
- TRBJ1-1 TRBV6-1 CASSEGPTGYTEAFF
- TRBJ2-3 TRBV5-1 CASSRLGHTDTQYF
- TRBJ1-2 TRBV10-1 CASSGEGATITPYGYTF
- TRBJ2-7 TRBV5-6 CASSQNAYEQYF
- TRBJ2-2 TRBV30 CAWRSFWASEYDNTGELFF
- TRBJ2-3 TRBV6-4 CASSDSGLAGADTQYF
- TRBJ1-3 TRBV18 CASSPQGLQSGNTIYF
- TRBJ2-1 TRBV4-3 CASSFRQGALNEQFF
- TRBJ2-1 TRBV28 CASSPRGGGDRREQFF
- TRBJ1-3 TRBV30 CAWSLFGLGNTIYF
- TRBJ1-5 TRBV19 CASSPQGFEPQHF
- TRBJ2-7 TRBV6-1 CASSEGPGNYEQYF
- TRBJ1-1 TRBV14 CASSETVNTEAFF
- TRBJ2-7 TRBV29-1 CSGDRGLITYEQYF
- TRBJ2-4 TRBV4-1 CASSQDATSGGTLAKNIQYF
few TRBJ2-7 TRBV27 CASISGTGYEQYF
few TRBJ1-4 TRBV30 CAWSVLGGQGMTNEKLFF
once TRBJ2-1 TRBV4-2 CASSQINNEQFF
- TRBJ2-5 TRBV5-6 CASSLEGGEETQYF
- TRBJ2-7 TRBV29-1 CSVVAGVPYEQYF
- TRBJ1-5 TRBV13 CASSLTGLSNQPQHF
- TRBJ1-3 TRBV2 CASSDEGRSSGNTIYF
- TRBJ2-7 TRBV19 CASSRDRSSYEQYF
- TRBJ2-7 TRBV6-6 CASSYAPGSYEQYF
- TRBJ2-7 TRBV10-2 CASRPGGKPYEQYF
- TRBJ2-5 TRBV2 CASSKDRKGRETQYF
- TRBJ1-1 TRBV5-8 CASSKDRGRNTEAFF
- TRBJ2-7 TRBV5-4 CASSRSGRAAEEQYF
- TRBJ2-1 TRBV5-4 CASSAMGAGGPKNEQFF
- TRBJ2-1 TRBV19 CASSPRKPGQNNEQFF
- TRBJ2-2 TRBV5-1 CASSLTGSNTGELFF